This T cell receptor (beta chain) was sequenced in a study of molecular identifiers for immune sequencing clone quantification. Study as a whole: Naive CD8 cell RNA, from 20,000 or 100,000 cells, was split five ways in replicates, with four sequenced.

Construction of naive CD8 libraries employed roughly 18,000 to 1,000,000 sorted cells together with 10%, 30% or 50% RNA. This clonotype has a count of ten or more. TCRdb re-analysed the PCR reads in MiXCR, keeping a single row per CDR3 protein. Of 60,000 to 75,000 distinct CDR3 sequences in the sample, approximately 18% were seen once. The specimen sequenced was naive CD8+ T cells from blood, with Jurkat cell RNA spiked in. The subset is: FACS-sorted CD8+CD4-CCR7+CD45RA+ naive T cells. The receptor comes from a human donor in good health. Some libraries in this study had Jurkat cell RNA spiked in.

CDR3 residues: CASSTDRESGANVLTF. The CDR3 nucleotides read TGTGCCAGCAGCACAGACAGGGAGAGCGGGGCCAACGTCCTGACTTTC. V usage is TRBV28 and J usage is TRBJ2-6, with 7 bases fitting TRBD1. The V and J ends lost 6 bases and 4 bases, in that order; junction bases with no gene match: 9. The CDR3 has 16 residues. Germline CDR1 reads MDHEN; CDR2 reads SYDVKM.